The T cell receptor beta chain under discussion was sequenced for a study of blood T cell repertoires in COVID-19. About the research overall: Whether acute or convalescent, the COVID-19 samples came from the United States, Italy and Spain. In each case, the material was cDNA or gDNA derived from T cells, B-cell-depleted T cells, or PBMCs.

Original processing notes: Estimated nucleated cell counts came from reference gene primer amplification. Profiling relied on immunoSEQ multiplex PCR, and the TCRdb table lists in-frame clones only, not all of them. V and J calls and clone size are given by that table; D and trimming were obtained from the DNA. This sample has 250,000 or so clones; about 91% occur once, and the top ten carry roughly 4.5%. This CDR3 is built from 13 residues. Germline trimming cut 2 bases from V and 5 bases from J; bases unmatched to any gene: 3. Germline V gene lookup returns CDR1 SQVTM and CDR2 ANQGSEA. Material: peripheral blood. The receptor was derived from a woman in her forties who had recovered from COVID-19. The V call is TRBV29-1, the J call TRBJ2-1; 7 bases match TRBD2. In DNA, the CDR3 is TGCAGCGTTGAACGGCGGGAGAACAATGAGCAGTTCTTC. It yields the protein CSVERRENNEQFF.